A selection of T cell receptor beta chains follows, all from one sample in a study of cytomegalovirus exposure and HLA in healthy donors. Clones were sequenced by immunoSEQ multiplex PCR, and TCRdb holds only the in-frame ones, with some missing. The sample has 90,000 to 100,000 clones, 60% to 80% seen once. Sequencing input: PBMCs. The receptors come from a female donor in good health and CMV-seronegative. Both conserved end residues are part of each CDR3. A D gene is named only where the DNA matches it firmly. Rows may omit the clone size; those that give it use once, few, many or a size class.

j_gene,abundance,d_gene,v_gene,CDR3aa,CDR3nt
TRBJ2-7,NA,TRBD2,TRBV19,CASSISGTSVYEQYF,TGTGCCAGTAGTATTTCCGGGACTAGCGTGTACGAGCAGTACTTC
TRBJ2-1,NA,TRBD1,TRBV5-1,CASSLGQGGRNEQFF,TGCGCCAGCAGCTTGGGACAGGGGGGGAGGAATGAGCAGTTCTTC
TRBJ2-5,NA,TRBD2,TRBV19,CASTGERDLETQYF,TGTGCCAGTACTGGGGAGCGGGATCTAGAGACCCAGTACTTC
TRBJ1-5,NA,TRBD1,TRBV19,CASSIGGRTGGNQPQHF,TGTGCCAGTAGTATAGGAGGGAGGACAGGGGGCAATCAGCCCCAGCATTTT
TRBJ2-2,NA,NA,TRBV11-2,CASSPWALRTGELFF,TGTGCCAGCAGCCCCTGGGCCCTTCGGACCGGGGAGCTGTTTTTT
TRBJ2-1,NA,TRBD1,TRBV19,CASNRDRGVDEQFF,TGTGCCAGTAACCGGGACAGGGGGGTCGATGAGCAGTTCTTC
TRBJ1-1,NA,NA,TRBV12-5,CASGDHQQVMNTEAFF,TGTGCTAGTGGTGACCACCAACAGGTAATGAACACTGAAGCTTTCTTT
TRBJ2-7,NA,NA,TRBV6-5,CASSWGQGSMLDF,NA
TRBJ1-4,NA,TRBD1,TRBV9,CASSVQPTTGVSTNEKLFF,TGTGCCAGCAGCGTACAACCCACTACAGGGGTCAGTACTAATGAAAAACTGTTTTTT
TRBJ2-3,few,NA,TRBV5-1,CASSPGVQVVTDTQYF,TGCGCCAGCAGCCCGGGAGTACAGGTGGTCACAGATACGCAGTATTTT
TRBJ2-1,NA,TRBD1,TRBV5-6,CASSPTGQTEQFF,TGTGCCAGCAGCCCCACGGGACAGACTGAGCAGTTCTTC
TRBJ2-7,NA,NA,TRBV5-5,CASSPRVPAPYEQYF,TGTGCCAGCAGTCCGCGAGTACCCGCCCCTTACGAGCAGTACTTC
TRBJ2-1,NA,NA,TRBV28,CASSLEETQFF,TGTGCCAGCAGTTTGGAGGAAACGCAGTTCTTC
TRBJ1-6,NA,TRBD1,TRBV5-1,CASSSGDRLITLHF,TGCGCCAGCAGCTCGGGGGACAGATTAATCACCCTCCACTTT
TRBJ2-3,NA,TRBD1,TRBV7-9,CASSLRDRGGDTQYF,TGTGCCAGCAGCCTCCGGGACAGGGGGGGAGATACGCAGTATTTT